This T cell receptor (beta chain) was observed in a study of Ad26.COV2.S vaccination and SARS-CoV-2 variants. Overall study: Trial arm assignment for the donor was COV1001 Ad26.COV2.S. Ad26.COV2.S, an intramuscular injection, was given once or twice 56 days apart.

CDR1 and CDR2 (germline): MNHEY, SMNVEV (reference sequence). Trimming took 6 bases from V and 7 from J; bases not matched to a gene: 5. The CDR3 contains 13 residues. Sequencing was performed with immunoSEQ multiplex PCR; in TCRdb, only in-frame clones are kept and a portion is missing. The sample consists of roughly 350,000 clones, around 87% of them appearing once. This sample's treatment: around 19 received Ad26.COV2.S at low or high dose, single or two shots; 5 received placebo; per-sample allocation not given. Repertoires come from day 63 after the first vaccine or placebo injection. Boston provided a donor who was an adult aged 18-55 years. This vaccine is an Ad26 vector that expresses the Wuhan-strain SARS-CoV-2 spike.

The rearrangement uses TRBV27 and TRBJ2-2, with 7 positions matching TRBD1. This specimen consisted of peripheral blood, obtained in a trial of Ad26.COV2.S vaccine versus placebo. This receptor was identified in a person between 18 and 65 years old who received the Ad26.COV2.S COVID-19 vaccine or a placebo. The CDR3 DNA is TGTGCCAGCAGGGCAGGGGGTCACGGGGAGCTGTTTTTT. It is translated as CASRAGGHGELFF.